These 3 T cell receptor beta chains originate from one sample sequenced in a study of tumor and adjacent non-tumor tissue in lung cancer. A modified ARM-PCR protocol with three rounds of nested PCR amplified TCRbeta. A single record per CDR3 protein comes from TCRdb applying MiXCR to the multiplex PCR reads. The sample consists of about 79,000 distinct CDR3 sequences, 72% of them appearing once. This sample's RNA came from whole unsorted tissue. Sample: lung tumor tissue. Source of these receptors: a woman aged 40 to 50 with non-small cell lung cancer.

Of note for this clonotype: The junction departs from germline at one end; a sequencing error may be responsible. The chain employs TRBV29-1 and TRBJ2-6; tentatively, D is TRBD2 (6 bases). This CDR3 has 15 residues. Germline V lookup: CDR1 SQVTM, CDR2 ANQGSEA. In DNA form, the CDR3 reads TGCAGCATTGATTCCGGGGGTTCTGGGGCCAACGCCCTGACTTTC. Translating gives CSIDSGGSGANALTF.

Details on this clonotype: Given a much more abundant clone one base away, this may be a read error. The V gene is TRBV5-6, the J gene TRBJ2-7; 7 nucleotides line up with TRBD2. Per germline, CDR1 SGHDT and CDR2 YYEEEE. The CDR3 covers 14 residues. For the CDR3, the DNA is TGTGTCAGCAGCTTGGGACTTGCTAGCGGCGAGCAGTACTTC. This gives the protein CVSSLGLASGEQYF.

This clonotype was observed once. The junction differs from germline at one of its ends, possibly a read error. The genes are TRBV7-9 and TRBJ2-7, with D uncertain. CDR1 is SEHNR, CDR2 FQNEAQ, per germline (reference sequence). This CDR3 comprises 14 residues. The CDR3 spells CASILSSEYYEQYF. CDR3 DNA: TGTGCCAGCATCTTATCTTCAGAGTACTACGAGCAATACTTC.